This passage covers 6 T cell receptor beta chains from one sample sequenced in a study of human T cells and chemical hapten exposure. TCRdb fed the RACE reads into MiXCR, producing one record per CDR3 protein. The sample comprises fewer than 500,000 distinct CDR3 sequences, more than 4.5% of which are singletons, and approximately 2.5% rests with the top ten. Time point noted: patch test 1, 2 weeks after DPC sensitization. Indicated treatment: therapeutic diphenylcyclopropenone sensitization with weekly scalp DPC. Sequencing was performed on whole blood, taken in connection with sensitization to the hapten diphenylcyclopropenone (DPC). The receptors here all came from a woman between 45 and 65 years old with alopecia areata. Some clones in this sample may be carry-over from other donors' samples.

This clonotype has a count of ten or more. This sequence joins TRBV5-1 and TRBJ1-4, with a possible D match to TRBD1 (5 bases). The length of the CDR3 is 15 residues. V lost 4 bases, J lost 3 bases, and 13 bases lay in between. The germline V gene encodes CDR1 SGHRS and CDR2 YFSETQ. CDR3: CASSPGWGANEKLFF. As DNA, the CDR3 is TGCGCCAGCAGCCCCGGATGGGGGGCTAATGAAAAACTGTTTTTT.

The chain joins TRBV12-3 or TRBV12-4 to TRBJ2-2, with 7 nucleotides matching TRBD1. V lost 0 bases, J lost 5 bases, and 6 bases stayed unmatched. The length of the CDR3 is 16 residues. In nucleotides, the CDR3 is TGTGCCAGCAGTTTAGCGCCGACAGGGAGAACCGGGGAGCTGTTTTTT. This sequence encodes CASSLAPTGRTGELFF.

This clonotype was seen many times. The genes are TRBV9 and TRBJ2-3; TRBD2 matches 8 bases. The CDR3 consists of 15 residues. Trimming took 4 bases from V and 0 from J; bases not matched to a gene: 4. Germline values: CDR1 SGDLS, CDR2 YYNGEE. DNA for the CDR3: TGTGCCAGCAGCCCCAAGCGGGGGAGCACAGATACGCAGTATTTT. Translated, it gives CASSPKRGSTDTQYF.

This clonotype has a count of ten or more. This rearrangement joins TRBV9 to TRBJ1-2, with D tentatively TRBD1 (6 bases). V was pared by 0 bases and J by 2 bases, with 17 bases between. In germline, CDR1 is SGDLS, CDR2 YYNGEE. The CDR3 is made up of 17 amino acids. For the CDR3, the DNA is TGTGCCAGCAGCGTAGTACCGGGGGCCCGATTGAACTATGGCTACACCTTC. Translating gives CASSVVPGARLNYGYTF.

This clonotype was seen at least ten times. The rearrangement joins TRBV7-9 to TRBJ2-7; D possibly corresponds to TRBD2 (7 bases). This CDR3 has 15 amino acids. V lost 5 bases to trimming and J lost 3 bases, with 17 bases between them. Per germline, CDR1 SEHNR and CDR2 FQNEAQ (reference sequence). CDR3 bases: TGTGCCAGCAGCGCCTACAGGGAGGGCCTCTACGAGCAGTACTTC. Amino acids: CASSAYREGLYEQYF.

The rearrangement uses TRBV7-6 and TRBJ2-3; 8 bases align to TRBD1. Per germline, CDR1 SGHVS and CDR2 FNYEAQ. The CDR3 extends over 15 amino acids. Germline trimming cut 3 bases from V and 9 bases from J; bases unmatched to any gene: 11. In DNA, the CDR3 is TGTGCCAGCAGCTTCGGACAGGGCGTTCCCCGCACGCAGTATTTT. Translation gives CASSFGQGVPRTQYF.